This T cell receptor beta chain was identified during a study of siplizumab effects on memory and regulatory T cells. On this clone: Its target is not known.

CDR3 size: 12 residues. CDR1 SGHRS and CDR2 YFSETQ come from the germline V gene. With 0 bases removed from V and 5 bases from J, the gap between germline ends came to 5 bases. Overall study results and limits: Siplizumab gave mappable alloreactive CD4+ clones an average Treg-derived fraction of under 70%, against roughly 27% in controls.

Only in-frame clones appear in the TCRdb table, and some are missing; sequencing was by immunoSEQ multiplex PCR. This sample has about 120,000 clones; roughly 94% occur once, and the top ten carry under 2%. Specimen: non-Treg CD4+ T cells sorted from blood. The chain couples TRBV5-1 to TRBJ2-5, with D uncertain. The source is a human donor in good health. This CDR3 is CASSLGVETQYF. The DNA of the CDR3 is TGCGCCAGCAGCTTGGGGGTGGAGACCCAGTACTTC.